This TCR beta chain was recovered during a study of blood T cell repertoires in COVID-19. Study summary: The samples span acute and convalescent COVID-19 from the United States, Italy and Spain. T cells, B-cell-depleted T cells, or PBMCs provided the cDNA or gDNA that served as material.

Authors' analysis steps: From reference gene primer amplification, estimates of nucleated cell counts were derived. Sequencing used immunoSEQ multiplex PCR; TCRdb keeps in-frame clones, though not all of them. The DNA was the basis for D and trimming; V, J and clone size are from that table. Counted here are about 120,000 clones, around four fifths occurring once; the ten biggest clones make up approximately 2.5%. In germline, CDR1 is MNHEY, CDR2 SVGAGI. The CDR3 runs 13 residues. Between the trimmed V and J ends, which lost 6 bases and 8 bases, there was a span of 14 bases. The TCR originated in a man aged 25 to 45 with acute or convalescent COVID-19. This chain links TRBV6-5 with TRBJ2-1; perhaps TRBD1 as D (6 bases). Sequenced material: peripheral blood. The CDR3 DNA reads as TGTGCCAGCAGGGGGGCAGGGTTTGATGAGCAGTTCTTC. It encodes CASRGAGFDEQFF.